The 10 T cell receptor beta chains presented below share a single source sample, sequenced in a study of CD8+CD57+ T cells in acquired aplastic anemia. Genomic DNA was employed as the template in profiling TCR beta VDJ and CDR3. In TCRdb, the reads were re-called with MiXCR into one record per CDR3 protein. The sample consists of under 75,000 distinct CDR3 sequences, roughly half of them appearing once. Source material: sorted CD4+, CD8+, or CD8+CD57+ T cells (not recorded which) from PBMCs. These receptors were obtained from a human donor in good health, serving as a control.

The rearrangement links TRBV20-1 to TRBJ2-5; D gene unclear. Trimming removed 1 base from V and 1 base from J, with 10 bases in between. CDR1 is DFQATT, CDR2 SNEGSKA, per germline (reference sequence). This CDR3 is built from 14 residues. In nucleotides, the CDR3 is TGCAGTGCTAGAGGGGGATACGGCCAAGAGACCCAGTACTTC. This sequence encodes CSARGGYGQETQYF.

This clonotype appeared a single time. This chain links TRBV6-1 with TRBJ2-3; TRBD2 matches 10 bases. Per the germline V gene, CDR1 is MNHNS and CDR2 is SASEGT. J was trimmed by 5 bases and V by 2 bases; bases with no gene match: 10. The length of the CDR3 is 17 residues. In DNA form, the CDR3 reads TGTGCCAGCAGTGAATTTGGTAGCGGGAGGAGGGGAGATACGCAGTATTTT. Its translation is CASSEFGSGRRGDTQYF.

This clonotype was counted only a few times. The V gene is TRBV10-1, the J gene TRBJ2-7; TRBD1 is a possible D gene (5 bases). The germline gives CDR1 WNHNN, CDR2 SYGVQD (reference sequence). The CDR3 length is 13 residues. The V end was cut by 6 bases, the J end by 2 bases, with 11 bases between. CDR3 nucleotide sequence: TGCGCCAGCAGCCAAGACAGAACCTACGAGCAGTACTTC. It is translated as CASSQDRTYEQYF.

The rearrangement links TRBV25-1 to TRBJ1-1, with a possible D match to TRBD1 (6 bases). The germline gives CDR1 MGHDK, CDR2 SYGVNS. The CDR3 sequence is 13 residues long. V lost 6 bases, J lost 6 bases, and 14 bases lay in between. The CDR3 bases are TGTGCCAGCAGCCAAACGGGGGCTGCTGAAGCTTTCTTT. It is translated as CASSQTGAAEAFF.

There are many counts of this clonotype. The chain recombines TRBV3-1 with TRBJ1-1; maybe TRBD1 (6 bases). The germline V gene encodes CDR1 LGHDT and CDR2 YNNKEL (reference sequence). The germline V and J ends were trimmed by 4 bases and 0 bases, with 12 bases remaining between them. The CDR3 runs to 15 residues. CDR3 DNA: TGTGCCAGCAGCCCGCGCGGGGGCTTGAACACTGAAGCTTTCTTT. Its protein product is CASSPRGGLNTEAFF. The whole variable domain, remainder taken from reference TRBV3-1 and TRBJ1-1, is DTAVSQTPKYLVTQMGNDKSIKCEQNLGHDTMYWYKQDSKKFLKIMFSYNNKELIINETVPNRFSPKSPDKAHLNLHINSLELGDSAVYFCASSPRGGLNTEAFFGQGTRLTVV.

This clonotype was seen only once. The chain joins TRBV2 to TRBJ1-1; no reliable D call. Trimming took off 4 bases at V and 7 bases at J, with 13 bases between the two ends. The CDR3 loop spans 13 amino acids. CDR1 is SNHLY and CDR2 is FYNNEI in the germline V gene. The DNA for the CDR3 is TGTGCCAGCAGTGTGGGTACACCCTATGAAGCTTTCTTT. It translates to CASSVGTPYEAFF.

This clonotype was detected a few times. The genes are TRBV28 and TRBJ1-1, with TRBD1 matching over 11 bases. The CDR3 is 18 amino acids. Trimming took 6 bases from V and 3 from J; bases not matched to a gene: 15. Germline V CDR1 and CDR2: MDHEN, SYDVKM. The DNA of the CDR3 is TGTGCCAGCAGCCTACCCGGGACAGGGGGTTTTTGGGACACTGAAGCTTTCTTT. It is translated as CASSLPGTGGFWDTEAFF.

This clonotype was detected only a few times. V is TRBV29-1 and J is TRBJ1-6; D ambiguous. V gave up 4 bases and J gave up 2 bases, with 9 bases separating them. Germline V CDR1 and CDR2: SQVTM, ANQGSEA. The CDR3 loop spans 14 amino acids. In DNA form, the CDR3 reads TGCAGCGTTGTACGTAGGGCCTATAATTCACCCCTCCACTTT. Translating it yields CSVVRRAYNSPLHF.

Many counts were recorded for this clonotype. The chain uses TRBV9 and TRBJ1-3; D unresolved. This CDR3 region has 16 residues. The ends were cut back, 0 bases at V and 0 bases at J, with 10 bases in the middle. Germline V gene lookup returns CDR1 SGDLS and CDR2 YYNGEE. The CDR3 sequence: CASSVEAGLSGNTIYF. The CDR3 DNA sequence: TGTGCCAGCAGCGTAGAGGCCGGCCTCTCTGGAAACACCATATATTTT.

As for this clonotype: This may come from a read error, since a much larger clone is one base off. The V call is TRBV6-1, the J call TRBJ2-7, with a weak D call TRBD2 (5 bases). The CDR3 is 14 residues long. Germline CDR1 reads MNHNS; CDR2 reads SASEGT. The CDR3 loop is CPSRPRGPPYEQYF. Written as DNA, the CDR3 is TGTCCCAGCAGACCCCGAGGGCCCCCCTACGAGCAGTACTTC.